Below are 15 T cell receptor beta chains sequenced from a single sample in a study of blood T cell repertoires in COVID-19. Produced via immunoSEQ multiplex PCR; TCRdb's table is partial and in-frame only. The sample contains 25,000 to 30,000 clones, around 87% of which appear only once. Sequenced: peripheral blood. These receptors were collected from a man in his 60s with acute or convalescent COVID-19.

V gene TRBV29-1 combines with J gene TRBJ1-1, with a possible D match to TRBD1 (6 bases). The germline CDR1 and CDR2 sequences are SQVTM and ANQGSEA. The CDR3 consists of 13 residues. The V end lost 7 bases, the J end lost 0 bases, and 12 bases lay between the germline ends. The CDR3 DNA is TGCAGCGCCCGACAGGACCTGAACACTGAAGCTTTCTTT. Protein product: CSARQDLNTEAFF.

This clone appeared a few times. The chain joins TRBV2 to TRBJ2-7, with D hard to call. Between the trimmed V and J ends, which lost 3 bases and 5 bases, there was a span of 11 bases. The CDR3 sequence is 13 residues long. Germline V lookup: CDR1 SNHLY, CDR2 FYNNEI. The CDR3 region is CASSDEDSDEQYF. The CDR3 DNA follows: TGTGCCAGCAGTGACGAGGATTCCGACGAGCAGTACTTC.

The chain recombines TRBV6-1 with TRBJ2-2; D remains unclear. This CDR3 spans 15 amino acids. Between the trimmed V and J ends, which lost 3 bases and 3 bases, there was a span of 11 bases. Per germline, CDR1 MNHNS and CDR2 SASEGT. CDR3 sequence reads: CASSDWAQHTGELFF. CDR3 DNA sequence: TGTGCCAGCAGTGATTGGGCACAACACACCGGGGAGCTGTTTTTT.

The V and J genes are TRBV27 and TRBJ1-1; TRBD1 matches at 8 bases. This CDR3 spans 15 amino acids. The V gene end was trimmed by 0 bases and the J gene end by 5 bases; junction bases not matched to a gene: 5. CDR1 and CDR2 (germline): MNHEY, SMNVEV (reference sequence). The CDR3 nucleotides are TGTGCCAGCAGTTTATCACCAGGGGGCTTGACTGAAGCTTTCTTT. Translation: CASSLSPGGLTEAFF.

The rearrangement links TRBV28 to TRBJ2-7; possible D gene TRBD1, 5 bases. Germline V CDR1 and CDR2: MDHEN, SYDVKM. CDR3 length equals 12 residues. Trimming left V 4 bases short and J 3 bases short, with 7 bases between. The CDR3 DNA is TGTGCCAGCAGTTCAGGGATCTACGAGCAGTACTTC. It is translated as CASSSGIYEQYF.

In DNA form, the CDR3 reads TGTGCCAGCAGCCCCAGGGTGGGCAATCAGCCCCAGCATTTT. Amino acid sequence: CASSPRVGNQPQHF. This chain uses TRBV5-8 with TRBJ1-5; possibly TRBD1 for D (5 bases). Germline CDR1 SGHTS, CDR2 YDEGEE. The length of the CDR3 is 14 residues. Trimming shortened V by 4 bases and J by 2 bases, and 10 bases separated the two germline ends. The complete variable domain, with remaining parts taken from reference TRBV5-8 and TRBJ1-5, reads EAGVTQSPTHLIKTRGQQATLRCSPISGHTSVYWYQQALGLGLQFLLWYDEGEERNRGNFPPRFSGRQFPNYSSELNVNALELEDSALYLCASSPRVGNQPQHFGDGTRLSIL.

The J gene is TRBJ2-3, the V gene TRBV7-3; the D gene is possibly TRBD2 (6 bases). The CDR3 loop spans 15 amino acids. Trimming stripped 5 bases from V and 3 bases from J, with 15 bases between. Germline-derived CDR1 and CDR2 are SGHTA and FQGTGA. The CDR3 here is CASSPRLVPTDTQYF. The CDR3, as DNA: TGTGCCAGCAGCCCTAGACTAGTTCCTACAGATACGCAGTATTTT.

In its sample, this clone was seen once. This chain uses TRBV9 with TRBJ1-2; D call uncertain. V was clipped by 0 bases and J by 7 bases, with 16 bases between them. This CDR3 has 15 residues. The germline V gene encodes CDR1 SGDLS and CDR2 YYNGEE. CDR3 nucleotides: TGTGCCAGCAGCGTAGTAGGTTCGGCGTCGGGTGGCTACACCTTC. It codes for CASSVVGSASGGYTF.

V is TRBV7-2 and J is TRBJ2-1; the match to TRBD2 covers 9 bases. CDR1 and CDR2 from the germline V gene are SGHTA and FQGNSA. This CDR3 is built from 16 residues. V lost 1 base to trimming and J lost 10 bases; unmatched junction nucleotides: 11. CDR3 DNA sequence: TGTGCCAGCAGCTTAGTGGTAGGCGGGGGGGCAGTCGAGCAGTTCTTC. Encoded protein: CASSLVVGGGAVEQFF.

This sequence joins TRBV4-1 and TRBJ1-1; a weak D match, TRBD1 (5 bases). V lost 4 bases and J lost 1, with 13 bases in between. CDR1 and CDR2 (germline): MGHRA, YSYEKL. The CDR3 runs to 15 residues. The CDR3 is CASSPVQGENTEAFF. CDR3 nucleotides: TGCGCCAGCAGCCCAGTCCAGGGTGAGAACACTGAAGCTTTCTTT.

This rearrangement joins TRBV11-2 to TRBJ2-5; possible D gene TRBD1, 6 bases. The CDR3 length is 14 residues. Looked up from germline, CDR1 is SGHAT and CDR2 is FQNNGV. Between the trimmed V and J ends, which lost 5 bases and 5 bases, there was a span of 15 bases. DNA for the CDR3: TGTGCCAGCAGCAGGCAACAGGGTAGGGAGACCCAGTACTTC. It yields the protein CASSRQQGRETQYF.

This chain joins TRBV6-4 and TRBJ1-5, with unresolved D. CDR1 is MRHNA and CDR2 is SNTAGT in the germline V gene. The CDR3 consists of 15 residues. The ends were cut back, 0 bases at V and 4 bases at J, with 10 bases in the middle. The CDR3 DNA sequence: TGTGCCAGCAGTGACTCCCCCGCCGGTAATCAGCCCCAGCATTTT. Translated, it gives CASSDSPAGNQPQHF.

The V call is TRBV7-2, the J call TRBJ2-7, with 13 bases fitting TRBD2. With 4 bases clipped from V and 2 bases from J, the junction kept 2 bases outside the gene matches. Per the germline V gene, CDR1 is SGHTA and CDR2 is FQGNSA. The CDR3 runs to 15 residues. CDR3 DNA: TGTGCCAGCAGCTCAACTAGCGGGGGGGCCTACGAGCAGTACTTC. The encoded protein is CASSSTSGGAYEQYF.

This clone was detected only a few times. The genes are TRBV7-9 and TRBJ1-2; a possible D gene is TRBD1 (5 bases). The V and J ends lost 1 base and 3 bases respectively, with 9 bases between them. Germline V gives CDR1 SEHNR, CDR2 FQNEAQ (reference sequence). The CDR3 is 14 amino acids. The CDR3 loop reads CASSLGTTYYGYTF. DNA of the CDR3: TGTGCCAGCAGCTTAGGGACAACCTACTATGGCTACACCTTC.

This clone appeared a few times. The chain is built from TRBV21-1 and TRBJ1-5; the D call TRBD1 from the table was never checked on the DNA. TRBV21-1 is classified as a pseudogene. The CDR3 loop spans 15 amino acids. CDR3 residues: CASSKGRDRDQPQHF. In DNA form, the CDR3 reads TGTGCCAGCAGCAAAGGCCGGGACAGAGATCAGCCCCAGCATTTT.